Listed here are 24 T cell receptor beta chains from one sample, sequenced in a study of T-cell reconstitution after alpha-beta-depleted transplantation in children. A TCRbeta library incorporating unique molecular identifiers was prepared. TCRdb independently ran MiXCR on the PCR reads; one entry per CDR3 protein. The sample records roughly 100,000 distinct CDR3 sequences, 7.5% to 9% being singletons. This specimen was PBMCs, taken before TCRalphabeta/CD19-depleted stem cell transplant. Receptors originate from a boy younger than 10 with acute lymphoblastic leukemia, due to receive a stem cell transplant.

This clonotype was picked up many times. The gene calls are TRBV4-2 and TRBJ2-1, with 10 positions matching TRBD2. Germline CDR1 is LGHNA and CDR2 is YNFKEQ. The CDR3 runs to 19 residues. V shed 0 bases and J 1 base; nucleotides not matched to a gene: 9. The CDR3 here is CASSQDLASGGPSYNEQFF. The CDR3 DNA follows: TGTGCCAGCAGCCAAGATTTGGCTAGCGGGGGCCCATCCTACAATGAGCAGTTCTTC.

The sample holds many counts of this clonotype. The chain joins TRBV20-1 to TRBJ2-3; D perhaps matches TRBD2 (6 bases). Germline CDR1 reads DFQATT; CDR2 reads SNEGSKA (reference sequence). The V end was cut by 4 bases, the J end by 0 bases, with 8 bases between. The CDR3 is 13 residues long. The CDR3: CSATGTSTDTQYF. The CDR3 DNA reads TGCAGTGCTACCGGGACTAGCACAGATACGCAGTATTTT.

This clonotype was observed many times. The rearrangement links TRBV29-1 to TRBJ1-1; TRBD1 matches 9 bases. The length of the CDR3 is 13 residues. Germline trimming cut 3 bases from V and 5 bases from J; bases unmatched to any gene: 4. Germline CDR1 is SQVTM and CDR2 is ANQGSEA. The CDR3 loop is CSVEDRGRTEAFF. Written as DNA, the CDR3 is TGCAGCGTTGAGGACAGGGGAAGGACTGAAGCTTTCTTT.

V usage is TRBV2 and J usage is TRBJ2-2; D uncertain. CDR3 size: 15 residues. Germline CDR1 SNHLY, CDR2 FYNNEI. Trimming cost V 4 bases and J 0 bases, with 9 bases left between them. CDR3 region: CASSGRSANTGELFF. CDR3 sequence (DNA): TGTGCCAGCAGTGGACGATCGGCGAACACCGGGGAGCTGTTTTTT.

The chain uses TRBV11-2 and TRBJ2-7; 7 nucleotides match TRBD2. Germline V gene lookup returns CDR1 SGHAT and CDR2 FQNNGV. V gave up 6 bases and J gave up 6 bases; unmatched junction bases: 14. This CDR3 region has 15 residues. This CDR3 reads CASSFRTSSLPEQYF. The CDR3 DNA is TGTGCCAGCAGTTTCCGGACTAGTTCTCTCCCCGAGCAGTACTTC.

The chain combines TRBV11-2 with TRBJ1-1; D is unclear. The CDR3 is 13 residues long. Germline V lookup: CDR1 SGHAT, CDR2 FQNNGV. The V end was cut by 4 bases, the J end by 7 bases, with 13 bases between. The CDR3 loop reads CASSYILDGEAFF. The CDR3, as DNA: TGTGCCAGCAGCTACATCTTGGATGGTGAAGCTTTCTTT.

This clonotype was detected ten times or more. This chain uses TRBV6-2 or TRBV6-3 with TRBJ2-3, with D possibly being TRBD2 (6 bases). The length of the CDR3 is 17 residues. Germline V gene lookup returns CDR1 MNHEY and CDR2 SVGEGT. V dropped 6 bases and J dropped 2 bases, with 21 bases sitting between them. In DNA form, the CDR3 reads TGTGCCAGCAGGAACCGGGACTTCATATCTACCACAGATACGCAGTATTTT. This encodes CASRNRDFISTTDTQYF.

In this sample, this clonotype turned up many times. The V gene is TRBV9, the J gene TRBJ1-1, with unresolved D. With 3 bases removed from V and 0 bases from J, the gap between germline ends came to 9 bases. Germline lookup yields CDR1 SGDLS and CDR2 YYNGEE. The CDR3 is made up of 14 amino acids. The CDR3 sequence is CASSAGNMNTEAFF. CDR3 sequence (DNA): TGTGCCAGCAGCGCGGGAAACATGAACACTGAAGCTTTCTTT.

This clonotype showed up many times. The chain has TRBV7-3 and TRBJ2-2; D call uncertain. The V end lost 2 bases, the J end lost 4 bases, and 8 bases lay between the germline ends. The CDR3 runs 14 residues. Looked up from germline, CDR1 is SGHTA and CDR2 is FQGTGA. The CDR3 protein is CASSLGPSTGELFF. The CDR3 DNA is TGTGCCAGCAGCTTAGGGCCCAGCACCGGGGAGCTGTTTTTT.

This clonotype was picked up many times. The chain recombines TRBV4-2 with TRBJ2-6; D tentatively reads TRBD1 or TRBD2 (6 bases each). Per germline, CDR1 LGHNA and CDR2 YNFKEQ. The V and J ends lost 0 bases and 0 bases respectively, with 9 bases between them. The CDR3 consists of 17 residues. The CDR3 DNA is TGTGCCAGCAGCCAAGAAGAGGGGGGCTCTGGGGCCAACGTCCTGACTTTC. Its translation: CASSQEEGGSGANVLTF.

This clonotype appeared a few times. The V and J genes are TRBV12-3 or TRBV12-4 and TRBJ2-5; D is perhaps TRBD1 or TRBD2 (6 bases each). The CDR3 length is 13 residues. V lost 7 bases to trimming and J lost 7 bases, with 16 bases between them. The CDR3 sequence is CASNLGGAVTQYF. CDR3 bases: TGTGCCAGCAACCTCGGGGGCGCGGTGACCCAGTACTTC.

The chain recombines TRBV29-1 with TRBJ1-2, with a possible D match to TRBD1 (6 bases). The ends were cut back, 6 bases at V and 2 bases at J, with 13 bases in the middle. The CDR3 has 13 amino acids. Per the germline V gene, CDR1 is SQVTM and CDR2 is ANQGSEA. The CDR3, as DNA: TGCAGCGTGACCGGGACATTCAACTATGGCTACACCTTC. Its translation is CSVTGTFNYGYTF.

This chain links TRBV5-6 with TRBJ1-6, with D possibly TRBD1 on 5 matching bases. This CDR3 has 18 residues. CDR1 is SGHDT, CDR2 YYEEEE, per germline. Deletions cut 6 bases from V and 10 bases from J, with 29 bases between. CDR3 sequence: CASTRRRGARANGSPLHF. In nucleotides, the CDR3 is TGTGCCAGCACTAGAAGAAGGGGCGCGAGGGCTAATGGATCACCCCTCCACTTT.

This clonotype came up many times. The chain links TRBV12-3 or TRBV12-4 to TRBJ2-1; tentatively, D is TRBD2 (7 bases). V lost 1 base and J lost 7, with 11 bases in between. The CDR3 runs to 14 residues. The DNA for the CDR3 is TGTGCCAGCAGTTTAGGGGGGGGGCCTAATGAGCAGTTCTTC. Encoded protein: CASSLGGGPNEQFF.

The V gene is TRBV5-1, the J gene TRBJ2-5; TRBD1 matches 10 bases. In germline, CDR1 is SGHRS, CDR2 YFSETQ. This CDR3 comprises 16 residues. The trim removed 3 bases at V and 4 bases at J, leaving 9 bases unmatched. In nucleotides, the CDR3 is TGCGCCAGCAGCTCTCAATTGACAGGGGGCAGAGAGACCCAGTACTTC. Residues: CASSSQLTGGRETQYF.

Ten or more counts support this clonotype. The J gene is TRBJ2-3, the V gene TRBV19, with a tentative D call TRBD2 (5 bases). V was trimmed by 6 bases and J by 0 bases, leaving 16 bases between them. Germline values: CDR1 LNHDA, CDR2 SQIVND (reference sequence). The CDR3 has 16 amino acids. CDR3 in amino acids: CASRLSGGPSTDTQYF. DNA for the CDR3: TGTGCCAGTAGGCTATCCGGCGGGCCCAGCACAGATACGCAGTATTTT.

The chain combines TRBV5-1 with TRBJ1-2, with D perhaps TRBD1 (6 bases). The CDR3 totals 16 residues. Trimming pared 0 bases from V and 4 bases from J, leaving 16 bases between. CDR1 and CDR2 from the germline V gene are SGHRS and YFSETQ. In DNA form, the CDR3 reads TGCGCCAGCAGCTTGGCTACAGGGCGGATCCCCTATGGCTACACCTTC. Amino acid sequence: CASSLATGRIPYGYTF.

This rearrangement joins TRBV11-2 to TRBJ2-5, with D perhaps TRBD2 (6 bases). The CDR3 is made up of 16 amino acids. The germline V gene encodes CDR1 SGHAT and CDR2 FQNNGV. Trimming removed 5 bases at V and 3 bases at J, with 19 bases between. DNA for the CDR3: TGTGCCAGCAGCCATCTAGCGAGAACGGGGGAAGAGACCCAGTACTTC. It is translated as CASSHLARTGEETQYF.

This clonotype came up many times. The V gene is TRBV20-1, the J gene TRBJ1-2; D is ambiguous. V lost 0 bases, J lost 11 bases, and 7 bases lay in between. Germline CDR1 is DFQATT and CDR2 is SNEGSKA (reference sequence). This CDR3 has 10 residues. The CDR3 region has the DNA TGCAGTGCTAGAGATCTCAGATACACCTTC. This gives the protein CSARDLRYTF.

This clonotype was picked up many times. This chain connects TRBV28 to TRBJ2-3, with a possible D match to TRBD2 (6 bases). V lost 6 bases and J lost 4, with 17 bases in between. CDR3 length equals 15 residues. Germline CDR1 and CDR2: MDHEN and SYDVKM. The CDR3 sequence is CASSPPGGRSDTQYF. The CDR3 nucleotides read TGTGCCAGCAGCCCCCCCGGGGGTAGGTCAGATACGCAGTATTTT.

At least ten counts were recorded for this clonotype. The chain carries TRBV29-1 and TRBJ2-2; D is perhaps TRBD1 (6 bases). Germline assignment: CDR1 SQVTM and CDR2 ANQGSEA. Trimming removed 5 bases at V and 0 bases at J, with 16 bases between. The CDR3 is 16 residues long. CDR3 sequence (DNA): TGCAGCGTTATGGGGTACAGGGTGGCGAACACCGGGGAGCTGTTTTTT. It specifies CSVMGYRVANTGELFF.

V gene TRBV20-1 combines with J gene TRBJ1-4; D perhaps matches TRBD1 (5 bases). CDR3 length: 15 residues. Trimming stripped 0 bases from V and 4 bases from J, with 12 bases between. The germline V gene has CDR1 DFQATT and CDR2 SNEGSKA (reference sequence). The CDR3 loop reads CSARDPGTGNEKLFF. As DNA, the CDR3 is TGCAGTGCTAGAGATCCGGGGACCGGTAATGAAAAACTGTTTTTT.

This clonotype was detected a few times. The chain is built from TRBV6-2 or TRBV6-3 and TRBJ1-1, with TRBD1 as a possible D gene (6 bases). The CDR3 sequence is 17 residues long. Trimming stripped 2 bases from V and 2 bases from J, with 18 bases between. Germline CDR1 is MNHEY and CDR2 is SVGEGT. The DNA for the CDR3 is TGTGCCAGCAGTTACCCGATCCAGACAGGTCTAAACACTGAAGCTTTCTTT. Encoded protein: CASSYPIQTGLNTEAFF.

This clonotype is a singleton in its sample. The chain combines TRBV20-1 with TRBJ2-3, with D possibly matching TRBD2 (8 bases). V was clipped by 4 bases and J by 5 bases, with 25 bases between them. Germline V gene lookup returns CDR1 DFQATT and CDR2 SNEGSKA (reference sequence). CDR3 length: 17 amino acids. This CDR3 reads CSATLPGGRGLGDTQYF. In DNA form, the CDR3 reads TGCAGTGCTACGCTGCCGGGGGGGAGGGGGCTAGGAGATACGCAGTATTTT.